The clone carrying this T cell receptor beta chain was observed at least ten times. The antigen is unknown. Then a second PCR, running roughly 7 to 11 cycles, was carried out with a sample-barcoded 5' primer and a J-beta primer mix. A single record per CDR3 protein comes from TCRdb applying MiXCR to the 5' RACE reads. This sample has about 1,800,000 distinct CDR3 sequences, with approximately 28% found just once. Looked up from germline, CDR1 is MNHEY and CDR2 is SMNVEV (reference sequence). The V and J ends lost 4 bases and 6 bases, in that order; junction bases with no gene match: 13. The CDR3 runs to 18 residues. This specimen comes from a study of blood T cells in healthy people across ages. Whole-study findings and limits: Naive CD4+ cells and diversity were both higher in long-lived donors than in aged donors.

The sample consisted of blood. The chain is built from TRBV27 and TRBJ2-1; TRBD2 matches 12 bases. This TCR was recovered from a woman in her 30s in good health. This chain's CDR3 is CASSSSTSGSLRANEQFF. CDR3 DNA sequence: TGTGCCAGCAGTTCATCGACTAGCGGGAGTCTCAGGGCCAATGAGCAGTTCTTC.